The rows below give T cell receptor beta chains drawn from one sample of a study of blood T cell repertoires in COVID-19. This table comes from immunoSEQ multiplex PCR, and its TCRdb copy is limited to in-frame clones, with some not included. The profile shows approximately 310,000 clones, around 84% of them singletons. The specimen sequenced was PBMCs or T cells enriched from blood (not recorded which). Receptors were obtained from a woman aged 25 to 39 who had been exposed to COVID-19. Each CDR3 is given with its conserved first and last residue. Fields, in order: V gene, D gene, clone size, J gene, CDR3 protein, CDR3 DNA. The D gene is left open where the match is weak. Clone size is given for some rows only: seen once, a few or many times, or a class if the clone is expanded.

v_gene: TRBV7-2
d_gene: NA
abundance: NA
j_gene: TRBJ1-1
CDR3aa: CASLWGDVSNTEAFF
CDR3nt: TGTGCCAGCCTCTGGGGGGACGTATCGAACACTGAAGCTTTCTTT

v_gene: TRBV5-1
d_gene: NA
abundance: NA
j_gene: TRBJ1-4
CDR3aa: CASSVSGQTNEKLFF
CDR3nt: TGCGCCAGCAGCGTGTCCGGACAGACTAATGAAAAACTGTTTTTT

v_gene: TRBV10-2
d_gene: TRBD2
abundance: few
j_gene: TRBJ2-7
CDR3aa: CASSRISGGDLSYEQYF
CDR3nt: TGCGCCAGCAGTCGCATCAGCGGGGGGGATTTATCCTACGAGCAGTACTTC

v_gene: TRBV5-1
d_gene: NA
abundance: NA
j_gene: TRBJ1-2
CDR3aa: CASSLDPGQSRGYTF
CDR3nt: TGCGCCAGCAGCTTGGACCCGGGACAAAGTAGGGGCTACACCTTC

v_gene: TRBV4-2
d_gene: NA
abundance: NA
j_gene: TRBJ1-4
CDR3aa: CASSQDRTGGEKLFF
CDR3nt: TGTGCCAGCAGCCAAGATCGGACGGGAGGTGAAAAACTGTTTTTT

v_gene: TRBV11-2
d_gene: NA
abundance: NA
j_gene: TRBJ1-1
CDR3aa: CASSLTGVSPEAFF
CDR3nt: TGTGCCAGCAGCTTGACAGGAGTTTCGCCTGAAGCTTTCTTT

v_gene: TRBV28
d_gene: TRBD2
abundance: NA
j_gene: TRBJ2-7
CDR3aa: CASSLWGRLASEQYF
CDR3nt: TGTGCCAGCAGTTTATGGGGGAGACTAGCCTCCGAGCAGTACTTC

v_gene: TRBV6-5
d_gene: NA
abundance: NA
j_gene: TRBJ1-2
CDR3aa: CASSRTTTYGYTF
CDR3nt: TGTGCCAGCAGCCGGACAACCACCTATGGCTACACCTTC

v_gene: TRBV4-2
d_gene: TRBD2
abundance: NA
j_gene: TRBJ2-5
CDR3aa: CASSQDGIAGTQYF
CDR3nt: TGTGCCAGCAGCCAAGATGGGATAGCGGGGACCCAGTACTTC

v_gene: TRBV7-8
d_gene: NA
abundance: NA
j_gene: TRBJ1-3
CDR3aa: CASSSEGPAGGNTIYF
CDR3nt: TGTGCCAGCAGCTCCGAGGGACCGGCGGGGGGAAACACCATATATTTT

v_gene: TRBV5-4
d_gene: TRBD2
abundance: NA
j_gene: TRBJ2-2
CDR3aa: CASSSVSGGVTGELFF
CDR3nt: TGTGCCAGCAGCTCCGTTAGCGGGGGCGTAACCGGGGAGCTGTTTTTT

v_gene: TRBV28
d_gene: TRBD1
abundance: many
j_gene: TRBJ1-6
CDR3aa: CASSPLGQLDIYSPLHF
CDR3nt: TGTGCCAGCAGCCCATTGGGACAGCTCGATATATATTCACCCCTCCACTTT

v_gene: TRBV5-6
d_gene: TRBD1
abundance: NA
j_gene: TRBJ1-1
CDR3aa: CASSPETGAAFF
CDR3nt: TGTGCCAGCAGCCCAGAGACAGGGGCGGCTTTCTTT

v_gene: TRBV19
d_gene: TRBD2
abundance: NA
j_gene: TRBJ2-5
CDR3aa: CASSMGRGLKETQYF
CDR3nt: TGTGCCAGTAGTATGGGGCGGGGACTAAAAGAGACCCAGTACTTC

v_gene: TRBV12-3/TRBV12-4
d_gene: TRBD2
abundance: NA
j_gene: TRBJ2-7
CDR3aa: CASSSGYEQYF
CDR3nt: TGTGCCAGCTCTAGCGGTTACGAGCAGTACTTC

v_gene: TRBV27
d_gene: NA
abundance: NA
j_gene: TRBJ2-7
CDR3aa: CATASGGPYEQYF
CDR3nt: TGTGCCACCGCCTCGGGGGGCCCCTACGAGCAGTACTTC